The 8 T cell receptor beta chains in this list originate from one sample, sequenced in a study of blood T cells in healthy people across ages. For the second PCR, which ran for roughly 7 to 11 cycles, a sample-barcoded 5' primer and a J-beta primer mix were used. From the 5' RACE reads, TCRdb called clonotypes with MiXCR, one entry per CDR3 protein. The sample has 630,000 or so distinct CDR3 sequences; 32% are singletons. The specimen was blood. These receptors were taken from an elderly woman in good health.

This clonotype was counted at least ten times. V usage is TRBV20-1 and J usage is TRBJ2-1; TRBD2 matches 7 bases. CDR1 is DFQATT, CDR2 SNEGSKA, per germline (reference sequence). V lost 5 bases and J lost 8; bases outside the gene matches: 6. CDR3 size: 12 residues. The CDR3 DNA is TGCAGTGCTCAGCTGACTAGCCATGAGCAGTTCTTC. Translating it yields CSAQLTSHEQFF.

This clonotype was seen many times. The V and J genes are TRBV30 and TRBJ1-2; D gene ambiguous. This CDR3 contains 12 residues. Germline CDR1 reads GTSNPN; CDR2 reads SVGIG (reference sequence). Trimming stripped 3 bases from V and 3 bases from J, with 8 bases between. For the CDR3, the DNA is TGTGCCTGGAGAAGGAGTGACTATGGCTACACCTTC. Its translation: CAWRRSDYGYTF.

This clonotype was counted ten times or more. V usage is TRBV15 and J usage is TRBJ2-5, with unresolved D. The V end lost 2 bases, the J end lost 1 base, and 5 bases lay between the germline ends. The V gene's germline CDR1 is LNHNV and CDR2 YYDKDF (reference sequence). The CDR3 length is 13 residues. The CDR3 DNA reads as TGTGCCACCAGCAGAAGCCCCCAAGAGACCCAGTACTTC. Its protein is CATSRSPQETQYF.

This clonotype was counted at least ten times. This rearrangement joins TRBV5-6 to TRBJ2-3; D uncertain. With 5 bases removed from V and 4 bases from J, the gap between germline ends came to 8 bases. Germline V gene data show CDR1 as SGHDT and CDR2 as YYEEEE. The CDR3 runs 12 residues. The DNA of the CDR3 is TGTGCCAGCAGTTCAAACGCAGATACGCAGTATTTT. Protein product: CASSSNADTQYF.

In this sample, this clonotype turned up many times. The chain combines TRBV7-8 with TRBJ1-5; no clear D gene. The CDR3 loop spans 13 amino acids. The V end lost 6 bases, the J end lost 0 bases, and 6 bases lay between the germline ends. The germline CDR1 and CDR2 sequences are SGHVS and FQNEAQ. CDR3 loop: CASRLGSNQPQHF. Written as DNA, the CDR3 is TGTGCCAGCAGGCTGGGTAGCAATCAGCCCCAGCATTTT.

This clonotype has just a few counts. The gene calls are TRBV2 and TRBJ1-6; 7 nucleotides match TRBD1. After removal of 6 bases from V and 8 bases from J, the junction contained 4 bases not matched to a gene. CDR3 length: 13 residues. In germline, CDR1 is SNHLY, CDR2 FYNNEI. CDR3 loop: CASRRQGDSPLHF. Written as DNA, the CDR3 is TGTGCCAGCAGACGGCAGGGGGATTCACCCCTCCACTTT.

This clonotype has ten or more counts. The chain recombines TRBV6-2 or TRBV6-3 with TRBJ2-7; D uncertain. This CDR3 comprises 15 residues. The V end was cut by 0 bases, the J end by 1 base, with 10 bases between. Germline CDR1 reads MNHEY; CDR2 reads SVGEGT. The CDR3 nucleotides are TGTGCCAGCAGTTACTCTTGGGGTCGGTCCTACGAGCAGTACTTC. Protein product: CASSYSWGRSYEQYF.

This clonotype was observed many times. The J gene is TRBJ1-6, the V gene TRBV6-1, with D perhaps matching TRBD1 (5 bases). V lost 8 bases and J lost 0, with 14 bases in between. Per the germline V gene, CDR1 is MNHNS and CDR2 is SASEGT. The CDR3 covers 16 residues. Here the CDR3 DNA reads TGTGCCAGCTTACGGGCAGGGTTCTCCTATAATTCACCCCTCCACTTT. Protein sequence: CASLRAGFSYNSPLHF.